This T cell receptor beta chain is from a study of T cells after yellow fever vaccination. About the study: Fractions containing few cells were prepared with SMART-Seq v4 Ultra Low Input. Findings and limits, study-wide: The secondary response showed a weaker magnitude and a faster peak, day 5 versus 15.

This clonotype was recorded at least ten times. The CDR3 is made up of 14 amino acids. Germline V gene lookup returns CDR1 SQVTM and CDR2 ANQGSEA. V lost 5 bases, J lost 2 bases, and 14 bases lay in between. TCRdb processed the 5' RACE reads anew with MiXCR; each CDR3 protein has one entry. The data hold about 50,000 distinct CDR3 sequences, with about 5.6% observed a single time. Sample: PBMCs, either bulk or a sorted T-cell subset (CD4+, CD8+, memory, or dextramer-sorted; not recorded which), taken on the day of the yellow fever booster vaccination. This chain uses TRBV29-1 with TRBJ2-3; D remains ambiguous. This clonotype was obtained from a man aged 18 to 29 who received the YFV17D yellow fever vaccine. CDR3 sequence reads: CSVLNRVLTDTQYF. The CDR3 nucleotides read TGCAGCGTTTTGAACCGGGTTCTCACAGATACGCAGTATTTT.